The rows below give T cell receptor beta chains drawn from one sample of a study of shared clonotypes between healthy human individuals. Profiling relied on immunoSEQ multiplex PCR, and the TCRdb table lists in-frame clones only, not all of them. The sample has millions of clones; around 95% are singletons. Sequencing used naive CD4+ T cells sorted from blood. The receptors derive from a man between 18 and 35 years old in good health. The CDR3 runs from the conserved cysteine through the conserved F or W. A D gene is named only where the DNA matches it firmly. The listing skips clone size in some rows; elsewhere it reads once, few, many or a size class.

TRBJ1-1,NA,NA,TRBV12-5,TGTGCTAGTGGACGAGGGCACGAGAACACTGAAGCTTTCTTT,CASGRGHENTEAFF
TRBJ2-7,TRBD1,NA,TRBV9,TGTGCCAGCAGCGTAGCCCAGGGGGCGGTGGGTTACGAGCAGTACTTC,CASSVAQGAVGYEQYF
TRBJ2-7,TRBD1,NA,TRBV2,TGTGCCAGCAGTGGGGACAGGGCGAACTTATACGAGCAGTACTTC,CASSGDRANLYEQYF
TRBJ1-5,TRBD1,many,TRBV2,TGTGCCAGCAGTGGGACAGGGAATCAGCCCCAGCATTTT,CASSGTGNQPQHF
TRBJ2-5,NA,NA,TRBV4-2,TGTGCCAGCAGCCAAGTCGGGGGGCGACAGGGAGAGACCCAGTACTTC,CASSQVGGRQGETQYF
TRBJ2-3,NA,NA,TRBV5-8,TGTGCCAGCAGCTTCGGTGTGGGGGGACCACAAGATACGCAGTATTTT,CASSFGVGGPQDTQYF
TRBJ1-1,NA,NA,TRBV29-1,TGCAGCGTTGTGGGTAGAATGAACACTGAAGCTTTCTTT,CSVVGRMNTEAFF
TRBJ1-1,TRBD1,NA,TRBV5-5,TGTGCCAGCACCCCTTTTACACAGGGGGCTAAAATGAACACTGAAGCTTTCTTT,CASTPFTQGAKMNTEAFF
TRBJ2-7,TRBD1,NA,TRBV5-1,TGCGCCAGCAGCTTGGTTGTCGGACAGGTTCTCTACGAGCAGTACTTC,CASSLVVGQVLYEQYF
TRBJ1-1,TRBD1,NA,TRBV30,TGTGCCTGGGACCGGGACAGGGGCACTGAAGCTTTCTTT,CAWDRDRGTEAFF
TRBJ2-5,TRBD2,NA,TRBV5-5,TGTGCCAGCAGCACCAGAGGGACTAGCGGGAGAGAGACCCAGTACTTC,CASSTRGTSGRETQYF
TRBJ2-2,TRBD2,NA,TRBV7-3,TGTGCCAGTAGCGGGAGAAACACCGGGGAGCTGTTTTTT,CASSGRNTGELFF
TRBJ2-5,NA,NA,TRBV5-1,TGCGCCAGCAGCCGGGACTCCTCCCCAAGAGAGACCCAGTACTTC,CASSRDSSPRETQYF
TRBJ2-3,TRBD2,once,TRBV6-1,TGTGCCAGCAGTGAGCTAGCGGGGGGACGCACAGATACGCAGTATTTT,CASSELAGGRTDTQYF
TRBJ2-7,NA,NA,TRBV6-5,TGTGCCAGCAGTTACGCGGAGTCCCCTCTCGAGCAGTACTTC,CASSYAESPLEQYF
TRBJ1-4,TRBD1,NA,TRBV5-6,TGTGCCAGCAGACGGACAGGGGGAAATGAAAAACTGTTTTTT,CASRRTGGNEKLFF
TRBJ1-4,NA,NA,TRBV28,TGTGCCAGCAGTTTATTTGGGGTCTGGGGGTTAGGTGTTCGTGAAAAACTGTTTTTT,CASSLFGVWGLGVREKLFF
TRBJ2-1,NA,NA,TRBV7-8,TGTGCCAGCAGCTTAGTGGACTACCAGCTCTACAATGAGCAGTTCTTC,CASSLVDYQLYNEQFF
TRBJ2-2,NA,few,TRBV14,TGTGCCAGCAGCCAAGATAGCGGGGAGCTGTTTTTT,CASSQDSGELFF
TRBJ2-7,NA,NA,TRBV28,TGTGCCAGCAGTTGGGACATCGGCCACGAGCAGTACTTC,CASSWDIGHEQYF
TRBJ1-1,NA,NA,TRBV6-5,TGTGCCAGCTGTCCAGCCCGAAACACTGAAGCTTTCTTT,CASCPARNTEAFF
TRBJ2-3,NA,NA,TRBV11-2,TGTGCCAGCAGCTTAGAGACAGATACGCAGTATTTT,CASSLETDTQYF
TRBJ2-7,TRBD2,NA,TRBV27,TGTGCCAGCAGTCCCCGGACTAGCGGGGGTTCTGTTTCTACGCAGCAGTACTTC,CASSPRTSGGSVSTQQYF
TRBJ2-1,TRBD2,NA,TRBV7-2,TGTGCCAGCAGCTTAGTGGTGGGAGGGCCCCCCCACAATGAGCAGTTCTTC,CASSLVVGGPPHNEQFF
TRBJ2-1,NA,NA,TRBV19,TGTGCCAGTAGTAGATTAGGGGATCCTAGCTCCTACAATGAGCAGTTCTTC,CASSRLGDPSSYNEQFF
TRBJ2-7,NA,NA,TRBV19,TGTGCCAGTAGTAAGGGGCCCAGGGGTCCCTACGAGCAGTACTTC,CASSKGPRGPYEQYF
TRBJ2-7,TRBD2,NA,TRBV7-8,TGTGCCAGCAGCCGCTTCCAGGCGGGGGAGAACTACGAGCAGTACTTC,CASSRFQAGENYEQYF
TRBJ2-1,NA,NA,TRBV27,TGTGCCAGCAGCTTCAGGGGTTCCTACAATGAGCAGTTCTTC,CASSFRGSYNEQFF
TRBJ1-1,NA,NA,TRBV5-4,TGTGCCAGCAGCTTCTCCCCCAGTATGAACACTGAAGCTTTCTTT,CASSFSPSMNTEAFF
TRBJ2-1,TRBD2,NA,TRBV27,TGTGCCAGCAGTTTATTCGGAATGGGTAGCGGGAGGTTCAATGAGCAGTTCTTC,CASSLFGMGSGRFNEQFF
TRBJ2-3,NA,once,TRBV7-9,TGTGCCAGCAGCTTGGGCGGGGCAGGCCGCACAGATACGCAGTATTTT,CASSLGGAGRTDTQYF
TRBJ2-3,NA,NA,TRBV10-3,TGTGCCCTATCAGGGGGGCCTGCTAGCACAGATACGCAGTATTTT,CALSGGPASTDTQYF
TRBJ1-4,NA,NA,TRBV6-5,TGTGCCACTCGACTAAATCGGGGACCTGAAAAACTGTTTTTT,CATRLNRGPEKLFF
TRBJ1-5,NA,NA,TRBV30,TGTGCCTGGAGTGTGACGGCGCAGGGAGTCGCGGGCAATCAGCCCCAGCATTTT,CAWSVTAQGVAGNQPQHF
TRBJ2-3,TRBD1,NA,TRBV7-3,TGTGCCAGCAGCTTAATACCGGGACAGGGTGGGGATACGCAGTATTTT,CASSLIPGQGGDTQYF
TRBJ2-6,TRBD1,NA,TRBV18,TGTGCCAGCTCCCGGGACAGGTTCTCTGGGGCCAACGTCCTGACTTTC,CASSRDRFSGANVLTF
TRBJ2-7,TRBD2,NA,TRBV9,TGTGCCAGCAGCGTAGGACTAGCGGGGGCCTACGAGCAGTACTTC,CASSVGLAGAYEQYF
TRBJ1-1,NA,NA,TRBV5-1,TGCGCCAGCACCTCTTCGGGGAACACTGAAGCTTTCTTT,CASTSSGNTEAFF
TRBJ2-7,NA,NA,TRBV7-2,TGTGCCAGCAGCTTAGAAGCGCCTCGCTGGGGATACGAGCAGTACTTC,CASSLEAPRWGYEQYF
TRBJ2-5,TRBD1,NA,TRBV5-1,TGCGCCAGTTCCGACAGGGGCGGCGGAGAGACCCAGTACTTC,CASSDRGGGETQYF
TRBJ1-2,NA,NA,TRBV21-1,TGTGCCAGCAGCAAAATTGAGGGGGCATTAGCTAACTATGGCTACACCTTC,CASSKIEGALANYGYTF
TRBJ2-1,TRBD1,NA,TRBV27,TGTGCCAGCAGTGCGACAGGGACGAGCTCCTACAATGAGCAGTTCTTC,CASSATGTSSYNEQFF
TRBJ1-3,TRBD1,NA,TRBV5-5,TGTGCCAGCAGCTTGGCCTGGGACAGGGCCTCTGGAAACACCATATATTTT,CASSLAWDRASGNTIYF
TRBJ1-2,NA,NA,TRBV5-1,TGCGCCAGCAGCTTGGCCGGACCACTGTATGGCTACACCTTC,CASSLAGPLYGYTF